The clone carrying this TCR beta chain was detected a few times. This CDR3 is built from 13 residues. V lost 6 bases and J 6 bases, leaving 13 bases between the germline ends. CDR1 MNHNS and CDR2 SASEGT come from the germline V gene. The sample comes from a study of blood T cells in healthy people across ages. Per individual sample, total RNA of at least 5 micrograms was extracted. It was with a sample-barcoded 5' primer and a J-beta primer mix that a second PCR of about 6 to 11 cycles was run. A single record per CDR3 protein comes from TCRdb applying MiXCR to the 5' RACE reads. The repertoire has about a million distinct CDR3 sequences, 51% of them found once; the top ten carry 20% to 25%.

Sample: blood. The source of this sequence is an older woman in good health. The chain recombines TRBV6-1 with TRBJ2-3, with D possibly matching TRBD1 (6 bases). The CDR3 DNA reads as TGTGCCAGCAGGACAGGCTCATGGGATACGCAGTATTTT. Translated: CASRTGSWDTQYF.